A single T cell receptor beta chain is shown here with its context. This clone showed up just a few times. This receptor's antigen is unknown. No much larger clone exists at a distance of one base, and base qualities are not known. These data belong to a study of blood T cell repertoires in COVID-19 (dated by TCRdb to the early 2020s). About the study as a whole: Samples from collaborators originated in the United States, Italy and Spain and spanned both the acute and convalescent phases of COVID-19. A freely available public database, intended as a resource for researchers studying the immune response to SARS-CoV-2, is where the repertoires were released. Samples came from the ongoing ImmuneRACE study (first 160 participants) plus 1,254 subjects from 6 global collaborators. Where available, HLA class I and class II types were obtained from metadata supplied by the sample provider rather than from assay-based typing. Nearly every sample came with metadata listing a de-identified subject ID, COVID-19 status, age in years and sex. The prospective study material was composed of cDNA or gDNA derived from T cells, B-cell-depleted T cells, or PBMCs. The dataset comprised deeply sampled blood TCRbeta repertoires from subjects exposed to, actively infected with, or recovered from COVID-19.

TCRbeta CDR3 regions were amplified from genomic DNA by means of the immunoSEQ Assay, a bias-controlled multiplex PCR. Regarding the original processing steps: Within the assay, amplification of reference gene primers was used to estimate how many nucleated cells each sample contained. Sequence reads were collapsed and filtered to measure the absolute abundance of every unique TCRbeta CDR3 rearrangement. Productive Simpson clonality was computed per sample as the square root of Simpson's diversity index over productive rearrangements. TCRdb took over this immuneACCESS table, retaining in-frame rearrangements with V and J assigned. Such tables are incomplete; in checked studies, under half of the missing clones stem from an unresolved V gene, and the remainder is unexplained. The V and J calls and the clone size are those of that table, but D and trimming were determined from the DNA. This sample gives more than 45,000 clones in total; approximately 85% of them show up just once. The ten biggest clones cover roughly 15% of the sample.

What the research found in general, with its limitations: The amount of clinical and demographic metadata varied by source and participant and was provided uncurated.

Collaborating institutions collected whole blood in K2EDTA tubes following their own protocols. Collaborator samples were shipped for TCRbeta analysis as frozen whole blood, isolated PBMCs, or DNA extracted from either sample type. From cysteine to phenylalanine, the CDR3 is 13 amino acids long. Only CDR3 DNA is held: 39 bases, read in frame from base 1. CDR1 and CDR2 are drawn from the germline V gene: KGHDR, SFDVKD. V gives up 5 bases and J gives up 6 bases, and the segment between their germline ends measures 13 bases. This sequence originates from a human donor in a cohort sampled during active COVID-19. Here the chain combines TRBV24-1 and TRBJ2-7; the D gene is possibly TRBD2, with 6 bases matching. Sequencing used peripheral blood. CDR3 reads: CATSAAGSVEQYF. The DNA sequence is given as TGTGCCACCAGTGCCGCGGGATCGGTCGAGCAGTACTTC.